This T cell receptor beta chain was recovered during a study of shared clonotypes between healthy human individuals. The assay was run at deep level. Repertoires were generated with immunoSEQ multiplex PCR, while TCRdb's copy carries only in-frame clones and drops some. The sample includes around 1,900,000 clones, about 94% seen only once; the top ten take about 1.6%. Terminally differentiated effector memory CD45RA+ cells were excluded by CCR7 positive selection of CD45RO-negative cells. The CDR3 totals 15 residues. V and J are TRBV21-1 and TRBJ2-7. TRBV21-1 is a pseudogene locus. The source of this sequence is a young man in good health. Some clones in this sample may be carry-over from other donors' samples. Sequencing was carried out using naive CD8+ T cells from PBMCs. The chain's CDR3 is CASSTQRISSYEQYF. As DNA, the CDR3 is TGTGCCAGCAGCACACAACGGATTAGCTCCTACGAGCAGTACTTC.